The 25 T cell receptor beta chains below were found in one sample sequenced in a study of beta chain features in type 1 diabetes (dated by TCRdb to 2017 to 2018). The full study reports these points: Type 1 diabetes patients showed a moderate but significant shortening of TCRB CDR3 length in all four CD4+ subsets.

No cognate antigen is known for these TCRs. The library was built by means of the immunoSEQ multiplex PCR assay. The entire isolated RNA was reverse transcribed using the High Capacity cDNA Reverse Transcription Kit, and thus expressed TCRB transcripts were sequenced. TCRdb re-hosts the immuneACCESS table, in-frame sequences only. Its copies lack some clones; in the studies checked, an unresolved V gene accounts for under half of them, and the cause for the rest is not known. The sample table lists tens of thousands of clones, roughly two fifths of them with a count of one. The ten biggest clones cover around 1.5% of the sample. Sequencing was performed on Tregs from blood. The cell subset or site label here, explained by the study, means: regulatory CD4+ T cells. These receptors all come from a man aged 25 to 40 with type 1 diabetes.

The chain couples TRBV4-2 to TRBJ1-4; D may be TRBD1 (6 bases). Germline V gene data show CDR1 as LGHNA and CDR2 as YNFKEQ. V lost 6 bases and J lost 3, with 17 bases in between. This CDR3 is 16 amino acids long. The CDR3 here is CASSPVGADSNEKLFF. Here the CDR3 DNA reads TGTGCCAGCAGTCCCGTGGGGGCAGATTCTAATGAAAAACTGTTTTTT.

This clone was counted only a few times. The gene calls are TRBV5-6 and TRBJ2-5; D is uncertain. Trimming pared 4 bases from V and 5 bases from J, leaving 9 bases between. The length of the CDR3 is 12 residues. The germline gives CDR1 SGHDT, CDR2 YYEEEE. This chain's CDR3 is CASSIGPETQYF. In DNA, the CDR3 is TGTGCCAGCAGCATTGGGCCCGAGACCCAGTACTTC.

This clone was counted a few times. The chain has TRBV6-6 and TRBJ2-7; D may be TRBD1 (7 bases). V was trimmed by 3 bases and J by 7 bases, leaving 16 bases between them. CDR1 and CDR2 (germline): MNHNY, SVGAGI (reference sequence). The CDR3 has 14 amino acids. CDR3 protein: CASSYSQTGTEQYF. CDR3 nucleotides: TGTGCCAGCAGTTATTCCCAGACAGGGACTGAGCAGTACTTC.

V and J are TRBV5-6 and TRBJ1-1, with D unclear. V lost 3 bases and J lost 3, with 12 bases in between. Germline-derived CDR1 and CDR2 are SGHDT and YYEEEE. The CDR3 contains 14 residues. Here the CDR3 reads CASSSPAGYTEAFF. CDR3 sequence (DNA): TGTGCCAGCAGCTCTCCTGCAGGTTACACTGAAGCTTTCTTT. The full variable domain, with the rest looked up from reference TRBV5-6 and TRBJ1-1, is DAGVTQSPTHLIKTRGQQVTLRCSPKSGHDTVSWYQQALGQGPQFIFQYYEEEERQRGNFPDRFSGHQFPNYSSELNVNALLLGDSALYLCASSSPAGYTEAFFGQGTRLTVV.

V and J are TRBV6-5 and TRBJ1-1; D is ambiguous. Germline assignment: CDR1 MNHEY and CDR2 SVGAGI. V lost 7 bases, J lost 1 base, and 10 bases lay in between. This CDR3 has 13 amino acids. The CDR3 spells CASNRNKNTEAFF. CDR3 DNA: TGTGCCAGCAATCGTAACAAGAACACTGAAGCTTTCTTT.

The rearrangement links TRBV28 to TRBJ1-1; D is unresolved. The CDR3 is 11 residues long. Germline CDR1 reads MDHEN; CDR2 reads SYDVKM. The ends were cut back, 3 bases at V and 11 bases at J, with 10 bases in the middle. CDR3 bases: TGTGCCAGCAGTTTTGGACTGAAGGCTTTCTTT. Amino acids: CASSFGLKAFF. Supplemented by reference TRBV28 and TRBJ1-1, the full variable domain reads DVKVTQSSRYLVKRTGEKVFLECVQDMDHENMFWYRQDPGLGLRLIYFSYDVKMKEKGDIPEGYSVSREKKERFSLILESASTNQTSMYLCASSFGLKAFFGQGTRLTVV.

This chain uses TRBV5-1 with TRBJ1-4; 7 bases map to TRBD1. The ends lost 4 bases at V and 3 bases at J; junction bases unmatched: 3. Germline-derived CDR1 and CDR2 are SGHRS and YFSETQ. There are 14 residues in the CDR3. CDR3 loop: CASSPGQPNEKLFF. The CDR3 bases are TGCGCCAGCAGCCCGGGACAGCCTAATGAAAAACTGTTTTTT.

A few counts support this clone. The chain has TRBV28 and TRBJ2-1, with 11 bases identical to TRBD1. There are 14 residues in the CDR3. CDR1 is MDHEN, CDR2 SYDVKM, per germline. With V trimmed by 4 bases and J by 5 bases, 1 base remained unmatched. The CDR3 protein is CASSWTGGNNEQFF. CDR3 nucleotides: TGTGCCAGCAGTTGGACAGGGGGCAACAATGAGCAGTTCTTC.

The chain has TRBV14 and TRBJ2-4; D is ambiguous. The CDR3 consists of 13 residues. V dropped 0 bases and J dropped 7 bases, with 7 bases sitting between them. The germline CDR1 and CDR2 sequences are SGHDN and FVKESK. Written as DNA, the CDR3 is TGTGCCAGCAGCCAAGAGTCTAGGAACATTCAGTACTTC. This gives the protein CASSQESRNIQYF.

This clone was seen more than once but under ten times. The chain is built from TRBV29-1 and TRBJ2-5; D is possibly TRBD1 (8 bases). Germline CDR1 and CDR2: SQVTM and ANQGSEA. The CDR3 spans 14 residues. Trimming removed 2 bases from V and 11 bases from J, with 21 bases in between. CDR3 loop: CSVEMVQGAREQYF. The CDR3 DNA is TGCAGCGTTGAAATGGTCCAGGGGGCGCGGGAGCAGTACTTC.

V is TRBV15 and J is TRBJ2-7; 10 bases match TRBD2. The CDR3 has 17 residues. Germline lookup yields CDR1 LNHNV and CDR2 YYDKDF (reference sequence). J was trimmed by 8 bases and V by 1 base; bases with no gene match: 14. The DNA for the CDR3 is TGTGCCACCAGCAGAGGAATTGAGGGTAGCGGGAGGTCAAAGCAGTACTTC. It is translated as CATSRGIEGSGRSKQYF. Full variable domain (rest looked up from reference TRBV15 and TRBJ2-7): DAMVIQNPRYQVTQFGKPVTLSCSQTLNHNVMYWYQQKSSQAPKLLFHYYDKDFNNEADTPDNFQSRRPNTSFCFLDIRSPGLGDTAMYLCATSRGIEGSGRSKQYFGPGTRLTVT.

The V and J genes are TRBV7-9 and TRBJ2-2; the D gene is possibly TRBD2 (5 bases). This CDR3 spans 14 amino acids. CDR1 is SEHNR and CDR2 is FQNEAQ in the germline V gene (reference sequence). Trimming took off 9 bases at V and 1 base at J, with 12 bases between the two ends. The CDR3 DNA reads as TGTGCCAGTACCACTCGGGGGAACACCGGGGAGCTGTTTTTT. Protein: CASTTRGNTGELFF.

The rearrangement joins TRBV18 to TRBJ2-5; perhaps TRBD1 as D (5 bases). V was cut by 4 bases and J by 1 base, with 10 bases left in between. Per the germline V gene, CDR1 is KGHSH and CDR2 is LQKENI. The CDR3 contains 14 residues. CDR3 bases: TGTGCCAGCTCACGAACAGGCGCCCAAGAGACCCAGTACTTC. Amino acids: CASSRTGAQETQYF.

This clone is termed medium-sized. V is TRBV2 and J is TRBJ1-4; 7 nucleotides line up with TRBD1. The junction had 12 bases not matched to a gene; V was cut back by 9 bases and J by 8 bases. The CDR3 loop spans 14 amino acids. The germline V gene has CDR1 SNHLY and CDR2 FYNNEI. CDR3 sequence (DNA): TGTGCCAGTTTTGCGACAGGGTTGGGGGAAAAACTGTTTTTT. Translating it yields CASFATGLGEKLFF. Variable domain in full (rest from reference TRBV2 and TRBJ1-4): EPEVTQTPSHQVTQMGQEVILRCVPISNHLYFYWYRQILGQKVEFLVSFYNNEISEKSEIFDDQFSVERPDGSNFTLKIRSTKLEDSAMYFCASFATGLGEKLFFGSGTQLSVL.

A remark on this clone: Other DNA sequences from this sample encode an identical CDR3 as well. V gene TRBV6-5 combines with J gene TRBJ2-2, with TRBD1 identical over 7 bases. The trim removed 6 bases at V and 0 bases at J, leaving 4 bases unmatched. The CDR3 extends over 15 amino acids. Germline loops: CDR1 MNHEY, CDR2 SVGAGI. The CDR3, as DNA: TGTGCCAGCAGCAGGGGACAGACGAACACCGGGGAGCTGTTTTTT. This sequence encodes CASSRGQTNTGELFF.

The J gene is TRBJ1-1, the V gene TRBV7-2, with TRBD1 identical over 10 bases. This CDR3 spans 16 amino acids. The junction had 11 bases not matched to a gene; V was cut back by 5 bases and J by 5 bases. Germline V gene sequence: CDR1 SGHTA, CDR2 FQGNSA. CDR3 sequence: CASSPRQGALRTEAFF. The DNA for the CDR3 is TGTGCCAGCAGCCCCCGACAGGGGGCTCTGCGTACTGAAGCTTTCTTT.

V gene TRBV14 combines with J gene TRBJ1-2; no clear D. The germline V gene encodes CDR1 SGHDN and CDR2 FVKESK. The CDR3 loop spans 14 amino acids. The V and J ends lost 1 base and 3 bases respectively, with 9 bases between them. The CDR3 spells CASSQGSQDYGYTF. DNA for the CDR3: TGTGCCAGCAGCCAAGGAAGTCAGGACTATGGCTACACCTTC.

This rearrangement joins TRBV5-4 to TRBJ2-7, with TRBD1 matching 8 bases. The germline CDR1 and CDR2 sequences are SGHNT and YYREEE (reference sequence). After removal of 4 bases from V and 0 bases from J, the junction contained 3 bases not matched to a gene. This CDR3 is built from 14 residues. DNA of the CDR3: TGTGCCAGCAGCCCGACAGGGGACTCCTACGAGCAGTACTTC. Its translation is CASSPTGDSYEQYF.

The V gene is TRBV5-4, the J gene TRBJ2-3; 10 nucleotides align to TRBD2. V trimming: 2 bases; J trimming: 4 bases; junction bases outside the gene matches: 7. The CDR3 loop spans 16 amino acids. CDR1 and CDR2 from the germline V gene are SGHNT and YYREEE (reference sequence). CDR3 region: CASSFKLAGISDTQYF. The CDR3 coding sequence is TGTGCCAGCAGCTTCAAACTAGCGGGAATATCAGATACGCAGTATTTT.

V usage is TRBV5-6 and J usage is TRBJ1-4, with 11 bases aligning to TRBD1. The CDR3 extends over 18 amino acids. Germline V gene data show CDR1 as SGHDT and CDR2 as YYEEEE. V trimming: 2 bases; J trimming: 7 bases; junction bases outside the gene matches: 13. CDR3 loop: CASSFSPGQGAWSEKLFF. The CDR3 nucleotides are TGTGCCAGCAGCTTCTCCCCTGGACAGGGGGCTTGGAGTGAAAAACTGTTTTTT.

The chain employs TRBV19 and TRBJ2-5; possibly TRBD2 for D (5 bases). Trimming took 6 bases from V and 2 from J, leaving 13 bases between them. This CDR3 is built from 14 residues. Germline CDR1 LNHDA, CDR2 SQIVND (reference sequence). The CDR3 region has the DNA TGTGCCAGTAGAGATAGGTCGGGGCAAGAGACCCAGTACTTC. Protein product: CASRDRSGQETQYF.

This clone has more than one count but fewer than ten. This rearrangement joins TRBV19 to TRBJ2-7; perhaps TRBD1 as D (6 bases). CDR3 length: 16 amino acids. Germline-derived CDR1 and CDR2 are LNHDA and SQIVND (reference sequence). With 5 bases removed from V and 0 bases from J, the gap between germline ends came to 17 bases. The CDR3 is CASSVRGQHSSYEQYF. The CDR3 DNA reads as TGTGCCAGTAGTGTCAGGGGCCAACATAGCTCCTACGAGCAGTACTTC.

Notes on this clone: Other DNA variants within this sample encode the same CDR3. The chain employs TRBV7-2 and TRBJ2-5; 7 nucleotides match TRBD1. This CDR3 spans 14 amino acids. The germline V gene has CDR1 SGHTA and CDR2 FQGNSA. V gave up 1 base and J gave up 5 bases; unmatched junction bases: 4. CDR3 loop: CASSLDRGHETQYF. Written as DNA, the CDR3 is TGTGCCAGCAGCTTAGATAGGGGGCACGAGACCCAGTACTTC.

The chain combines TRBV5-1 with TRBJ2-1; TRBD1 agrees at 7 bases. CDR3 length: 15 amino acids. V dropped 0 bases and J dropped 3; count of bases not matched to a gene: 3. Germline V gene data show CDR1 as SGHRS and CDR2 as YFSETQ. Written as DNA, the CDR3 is TGCGCCAGCAGCTTGGAGGGACAGCACTACAATGAGCAGTTCTTC. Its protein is CASSLEGQHYNEQFF.

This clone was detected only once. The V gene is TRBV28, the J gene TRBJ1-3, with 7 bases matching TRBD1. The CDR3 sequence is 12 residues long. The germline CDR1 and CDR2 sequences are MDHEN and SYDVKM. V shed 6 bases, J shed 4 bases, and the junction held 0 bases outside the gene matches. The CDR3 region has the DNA TGTGCCAGCAGACAGGGGGGAAACACCATATATTTT. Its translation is CASRQGGNTIYF.